Sequencing of this T cell receptor beta chain was carried out in a study of blood T cell repertoires in COVID-19. Looking at the study overall: Sites in the United States, Italy and Spain provided acute and convalescent COVID-19 samples. T cells, B-cell-depleted T cells, or PBMCs provided the cDNA or gDNA that served as material.

Source study methods: The authors estimated nucleated cell counts from reference gene primer amplification. Repertoires were generated with immunoSEQ multiplex PCR, while TCRdb's copy carries only in-frame clones and drops some. The DNA was the basis for D and trimming; V, J and clone size are from that table. The data contain a few hundred thousand clones, 65% to 90% of them singletons. The CDR3 has 16 amino acids. Per the germline V gene, CDR1 is LNHDA and CDR2 is SQIVND (reference sequence). Trimming at V came to 5 bases and at J to 7 bases, leaving 11 bases not matched to a gene. This sequence originates from a human donor in a cohort sampled during active COVID-19. Material: peripheral blood. The genes are TRBV19 and TRBJ2-2; 9 bases line up with TRBD1. The CDR3 region is CASSGRRQGVIGELFF. Written as DNA, the CDR3 is TGTGCCAGTAGTGGCCGGAGACAGGGGGTTATCGGGGAGCTGTTTTTT.